Below are 7 T cell receptor beta chains sequenced from a single sample in a study of blood T cells in healthy people across ages. A second PCR, run for about 7 to 11 cycles, used a sample-barcoded 5' primer plus a J-beta primer mix. TCRdb passed the 5' RACE reads through MiXCR, listing each CDR3 protein once. The data contain roughly 720,000 distinct CDR3 sequences, about 55% of them seen just once; the ten biggest clones take up about two fifths. Source material: blood. These TCRs come from a man of 80 years or more in good health.

This clonotype has a handful of counts. The rearrangement links TRBV10-3 to TRBJ2-2; 7 bases map to TRBD1. V lost 3 bases and J lost 4; bases outside the gene matches: 5. The germline V gene encodes CDR1 ENHRY and CDR2 SYGVKD. CDR3 size: 15 residues. CDR3 nucleotides: TGTGCCATCAGTGATGGGACAGCCGCCACCGGGGAGCTGTTTTTT. It yields the protein CAISDGTAATGELFF.

This clonotype has just a few counts. The chain carries TRBV10-3 and TRBJ1-2; D gene ambiguous. The germline V gene encodes CDR1 ENHRY and CDR2 SYGVKD. V was cut by 0 bases and J by 0 bases, with 8 bases left in between. This CDR3 comprises 15 residues. CDR3 amino acids: CAISESGLTNYGYTF. CDR3 sequence (DNA): TGTGCCATCAGTGAGTCGGGTTTGACTAACTATGGCTACACCTTC.

A few counts support this clonotype. This chain uses TRBV28 with TRBJ2-7; D gene ambiguous. The CDR3 is 14 residues long. V was pared by 3 bases and J by 0 bases, with 9 bases between. Germline V lookup: CDR1 MDHEN, CDR2 SYDVKM. The CDR3 protein is CASSLAAYSYEQYF. The CDR3 bases are TGTGCCAGCAGTTTGGCGGCATACTCCTACGAGCAGTACTTC.

V gene TRBV7-9 combines with J gene TRBJ1-2; 9 bases match TRBD1. The CDR3 is 16 amino acids. Looked up from germline, CDR1 is SEHNR and CDR2 is FQNEAQ (reference sequence). V was clipped by 3 bases and J by 5 bases; unmatched bases: 10. CDR3 protein: CASSLGLPDRGYGYTF. The CDR3 DNA reads TGTGCCAGCAGCTTGGGGCTCCCGGACAGGGGATATGGCTACACCTTC.

This clonotype was detected many times. V and J are TRBV6-6 and TRBJ2-7, with 8 positions matching TRBD1. Germline lookup yields CDR1 MNHNY and CDR2 SVGAGI (reference sequence). J gave up 3 bases and V 2 bases, and 6 bases lay outside the gene matches. This CDR3 contains 15 residues. The CDR3 DNA sequence: TGTGCCAGCAGTTACCTGCAGGGGGCTGGCTACGAGCAGTACTTC. Translation: CASSYLQGAGYEQYF.

V usage is TRBV20-1 and J usage is TRBJ2-7; either TRBD1 or TRBD2 may supply D (5 bases each). V lost 0 bases and J 4 bases, leaving 13 bases between the germline ends. This CDR3 region has 14 residues. The V gene's germline CDR1 is DFQATT and CDR2 SNEGSKA (reference sequence). CDR3 region: CSARDGGVEYEQYF. CDR3 DNA sequence: TGCAGTGCTAGAGATGGGGGTGTCGAGTACGAGCAGTACTTC.

In this sample, this clonotype turned up a few times. This rearrangement joins TRBV7-2 to TRBJ2-1; D might be TRBD1 (5 bases). V gave up 1 base and J gave up 1 base, with 8 bases separating them. The CDR3 is 15 residues long. Germline V gives CDR1 SGHTA, CDR2 FQGNSA. CDR3 coding DNA: TGTGCCAGCAGCTTAGACAGGTGGTCCTACAATGAGCAGTTCTTC. Translated: CASSLDRWSYNEQFF. Using reference TRBV7-2 and TRBJ2-1 for the parts outside the CDR3, the full variable domain is GAGVSQSPSNKVTEKGKDVELRCDPISGHTALYWYRQSLGQGLEFLIYFQGNSAPDKSGLPSDRFSAERTGGSVSTLTIQRTQQEDSAVYLCASSLDRWSYNEQFFGPGTRLTVL.